Given below is one T cell receptor (beta chain) in context. Antigen unknown. The sample is drawn from a study of cytomegalovirus exposure and HLA in healthy donors. Study results and limitations: The investigators catalogued 164 TCR beta chains as cytomegalovirus-associated.

Everyone who donated was a healthy bone marrow donor. Germline V gene sequence: CDR1 SGHVT, CDR2 SQSDAQ. The CDR3 totals 19 residues. The trim removed 1 base at V and 0 bases at J, leaving 13 bases unmatched. PCR primers comprised 60 Vbeta and 13 Jbeta primers. Clones were sequenced by immunoSEQ multiplex PCR, and TCRdb holds only the in-frame ones, with some missing. Of 150,000 or so clones in the sample, around four fifths were seen once. This TCR was sampled from a male donor in good health and CMV-seronegative. Specimen: PBMCs. The rearrangement links TRBV7-4 to TRBJ2-3, with TRBD2 identical over 7 bases. For the CDR3, the DNA is TGTGCCAGCAGCTTAGGGGGTCCGGGGACTACAGATAGCACAGATACGCAGTATTTT. Amino acid sequence: CASSLGGPGTTDSTDTQYF.